This TCR beta chain was found in a study of technical replicates of blood from a few donors. This CDR3 is 13 amino acids long. Germline CDR1 and CDR2: MNHEY and SVGAGI. Trimming left V 6 bases short and J 6 bases short, with 12 bases between. Repertoires were generated with immunoSEQ multiplex PCR, while TCRdb's copy carries only in-frame clones and drops some. The table shows about 82,000 clones, with over 95% occurring only once. This TCR derives from a human donor in good health. The chain recombines TRBV6-5 with TRBJ1-5; D not resolved. Specimen: T cells isolated from PBMCs. The CDR3, as DNA: TGTGCCAGCAGGAAGGAGGGAACTCAGCCCCAGCATTTT. Amino acids: CASRKEGTQPQHF.